A single sample is the source of the 18 T cell receptor beta chains below, sequenced in a study of vaccination effects on CD4 cells after COVID-19. The method was immunoSEQ multiplex PCR; TCRdb's version includes in-frame clones alone and lacks a portion of them. The sample includes about 24,000 clones, more than 60% of them seen just once. Antigen-specific CD4+ T cells were first expanded with viral peptide pools by the ViraFEST assay and only then sequenced. At the end of roughly ten days of culture, CD4+ T cells were isolated. Two doses of BNT162b2 or mRNA-1273 vaccine were administered to participants. No antigen has been assigned to these receptors. The input for sequencing was CD4+ T cells from PBMCs cultured with HCoV-NL63 spike peptides, taken after COVID-19 vaccination. The receptors were sampled from a human donor who received a COVID-19 vaccine.

This clone has just one count. J is TRBJ2-1 and V is TRBV5-1; weak D call: TRBD2 (6 bases). The CDR3 is 16 amino acids. V lost 0 bases and J 0 bases, leaving 10 bases between the germline ends. The V gene's germline CDR1 is SGHRS and CDR2 YFSETQ. DNA of the CDR3: TGCGCCAGCAGCTTGGTGAGTAGCGGCTCCTACAATGAGCAGTTCTTC. Translating gives CASSLVSSGSYNEQFF.

This clone was recorded a few times. This sequence joins TRBV19 and TRBJ2-7; a weak D match, TRBD1 (5 bases). There are 13 residues in the CDR3. V shed 4 bases and J shed 7 bases, with 14 bases lying between them. Per germline, CDR1 LNHDA and CDR2 SQIVND (reference sequence). CDR3 region: CASSTGRAGEQYF. CDR3 in DNA: TGTGCCAGTAGTACGGGCCGAGCAGGGGAGCAGTACTTC. The variable domain in full, completed from reference TRBV19 and TRBJ2-7, reads DGGITQSPKYLFRKEGQNVTLSCEQNLNHDAMYWYRQDPGQGLRLIYYSQIVNDFQKGDIAEGYSVSREKKESFPLTVTSAQKNPTAFYLCASSTGRAGEQYFGPGTRLTVT.

The V call is TRBV27, the J call TRBJ2-7; D is unclear. Trimming removed 2 bases from V and 0 bases from J, with 8 bases in between. Looked up from germline, CDR1 is MNHEY and CDR2 is SMNVEV (reference sequence). This CDR3 is 14 amino acids long. The CDR3 spells CASSLKGNSYEQYF. CDR3 bases: TGTGCCAGCAGTTTAAAAGGGAACTCCTACGAGCAGTACTTC.

This chain connects TRBV18 to TRBJ1-5; 9 bases line up with TRBD1. Germline V gene sequence: CDR1 KGHSH, CDR2 LQKENI. V lost 3 bases, J lost 1 base, and 4 bases stayed unmatched. This CDR3 comprises 16 residues. The CDR3 sequence: CASSPPGQGSNQPQHF. CDR3 in DNA: TGTGCCAGCTCACCGCCTGGACAGGGGAGCAATCAGCCCCAGCATTTT.

V is TRBV6-2 or TRBV6-3 and J is TRBJ2-3, with 11 bases identical to TRBD2. The length of the CDR3 is 17 residues. J lost 1 base, V lost 2 bases, and 5 bases had no gene match. From germline, CDR1 is MNHEY and CDR2 SVGEGT. Here the CDR3 reads CASSYGLLAGGTDTQYF. The CDR3 DNA sequence: TGTGCCAGCAGTTACGGATTACTAGCGGGGGGCACAGATACGCAGTATTTT.

The CDR3 sequence: CASSSGRGLYGYTF. CDR3 nucleotides: TGTGCCAGCAGTTCGGGTCGGGGCCTCTATGGCTACACCTTC. This chain joins TRBV28 and TRBJ1-2; D may be TRBD1 (5 bases). Germline values: CDR1 MDHEN, CDR2 SYDVKM. The CDR3 covers 14 residues. V was shortened by 4 bases and J by 4 bases, with 13 bases between the two germline ends.

V and J are TRBV7-3 and TRBJ1-1; 8 positions match TRBD1. Germline CDR1 is SGHTA and CDR2 is FQGTGA. The CDR3 has 15 residues. V was clipped by 5 bases and J by 0 bases; unmatched bases: 5. In nucleotides, the CDR3 is TGTGCCAGCAGCGTGGACAGGGCGGTGAACACTGAAGCTTTCTTT. It translates to CASSVDRAVNTEAFF.

This clone was recorded a few times. The CDR3 coding sequence is TGTGCCAGCAGCTTGTTGGACAGCTCCTACGAGCAGTACTTC. Amino acid sequence: CASSLLDSSYEQYF. This rearrangement joins TRBV5-4 to TRBJ2-7; a possible D gene is TRBD1 (6 bases). The germline V gene has CDR1 SGHNT and CDR2 YYREEE (reference sequence). Trimming cost V 1 base and J 0 bases, with 8 bases left between them. The CDR3 covers 14 residues.

This sequence joins TRBV27 and TRBJ1-1; D may be TRBD1 (5 bases). This CDR3 region has 15 residues. Trimming removed 0 bases from V and 4 bases from J, with 12 bases in between. Germline V CDR1 and CDR2: MNHEY, SMNVEV (reference sequence). CDR3 DNA: TGTGCCAGCAGTTTATCCCGGTGGGGGGGCACTGAAGCTTTCTTT. It translates to CASSLSRWGGTEAFF.

This rearrangement joins TRBV19 to TRBJ1-1; D unresolved. The CDR3 totals 15 residues. Looked up from germline, CDR1 is LNHDA and CDR2 is SQIVND (reference sequence). V was pared by 6 bases and J by 2 bases, with 16 bases between. As DNA, the CDR3 is TGTGCCAGTAGAACTCTGGAGGTCCGTAACACTGAAGCTTTCTTT. Translating it yields CASRTLEVRNTEAFF.

J is TRBJ1-2 and V is TRBV6-5; D gene ambiguous. From germline, CDR1 is MNHEY and CDR2 SVGAGI. V lost 7 bases, J lost 4 bases, and 7 bases lay in between. CDR3 length equals 11 residues. CDR3 residues: CASTDRYGYTF. For the CDR3, the DNA is TGTGCCAGCACCGACCGCTATGGCTACACCTTC.

J is TRBJ1-1 and V is TRBV19, with TRBD1 identical over 9 bases. This CDR3 is built from 16 residues. Germline values: CDR1 LNHDA, CDR2 SQIVND (reference sequence). V dropped 7 bases and J dropped 1; count of bases not matched to a gene: 10. The CDR3 protein is CASIAQGARGNTEAFF. The CDR3 DNA follows: TGTGCCAGTATAGCACAGGGGGCTCGGGGGAACACTGAAGCTTTCTTT.

V usage is TRBV11-2 and J usage is TRBJ2-2, with D tentatively TRBD1 (5 bases). V was pared by 5 bases and J by 5 bases, with 12 bases between. Looked up from germline, CDR1 is SGHAT and CDR2 is FQNNGV. The CDR3 has 14 amino acids. CDR3 protein: CASSTLQGTGELFF. CDR3 DNA: TGTGCCAGCAGCACACTCCAGGGTACCGGGGAGCTGTTTTTT.

CDR3 nucleotides: TGCGCCAGCAGCTTGGGGCCGGGGGGCACCGGGGAGCTGTTTTTT. Amino acid sequence: CASSLGPGGTGELFF. The chain employs TRBV5-1 and TRBJ2-2; TRBD2 matches at 7 bases. V lost 0 bases and J lost 4; bases outside the gene matches: 3. The length of the CDR3 is 15 residues. The germline V gene has CDR1 SGHRS and CDR2 YFSETQ.

The V gene is TRBV7-9, the J gene TRBJ1-1; D is possibly TRBD1 (6 bases). The germline gives CDR1 SEHNR, CDR2 FQNEAQ (reference sequence). There are 19 residues in the CDR3. The V end lost 5 bases, the J end lost 0 bases, and 25 bases lay between the germline ends. CDR3 residues: CASSPIGFRGPPMNTEAFF. The CDR3 DNA is TGTGCCAGCAGCCCCATAGGGTTCCGGGGGCCCCCAATGAACACTGAAGCTTTCTTT.

The chain joins TRBV5-1 to TRBJ2-3, with D perhaps matching TRBD2 (6 bases). Looked up from germline, CDR1 is SGHRS and CDR2 is YFSETQ. Trimming cost V 3 bases and J 0 bases, with 8 bases left between them. The CDR3 extends over 14 amino acids. CDR3 nucleotides: TGCGCCAGCAGCTCGGGGACTAGCACAGATACGCAGTATTTT. Its protein is CASSSGTSTDTQYF.

The chain combines TRBV7-2 with TRBJ2-7, with D tentatively TRBD2 (6 bases). The CDR3 length is 13 residues. Germline CDR1 SGHTA, CDR2 FQGNSA. Trimming pared 5 bases from V and 4 bases from J, leaving 12 bases between. Here the CDR3 reads CASSRGWTYEQYF. The CDR3 nucleotides are TGTGCCAGCAGCCGGGGGTGGACTTACGAGCAGTACTTC.

The chain joins TRBV4-1 to TRBJ1-1; D is unclear. The ends were cut back, 1 base at V and 3 bases at J, with 6 bases in the middle. From germline, CDR1 is MGHRA and CDR2 YSYEKL. The CDR3 is 13 residues long. CDR3 region: CASSQVPYTEAFF. The CDR3 DNA follows: TGCGCCAGCAGCCAAGTCCCATACACTGAAGCTTTCTTT.